This paragraph reports one TCR beta chain. The sample originates from a study of CD8 T cells in Susac syndrome. The overall study: When blood was collected, patients with Susac syndrome were therapy-naive, were taking corticosteroids, or were receiving intravenous immunoglobulin alone.

RNA, at about 0.45 to 1 ug, was reverse transcribed with random hexamers. The amplification used immunoSEQ multiplex PCR on TCR beta CDR3; it spanned 54 Vbeta and 13 Jbeta. TCRdb passed the immunoSEQ multiplex PCR reads through MiXCR, listing each CDR3 protein once. The sample records 240,000 or so distinct CDR3 sequences, roughly 95% being singletons. The TCR was taken from a human donor with Susac syndrome. Sequencing was done on a sample of CD4+ T cells from PBMCs.

CDR3: CASSTGEDTQYF. As DNA, the CDR3 is TGTGCCAGCTCAACGGGAGAAGATACGCAGTATTTT. V is TRBV18 and J is TRBJ2-3; D is possibly TRBD2 (6 bases). Germline V gene lookup returns CDR1 KGHSH and CDR2 LQKENI. Between the trimmed V and J ends, which lost 5 bases and 5 bases, there was a span of 8 bases. The CDR3 consists of 12 residues.